The rows below give T cell receptor beta chains drawn from one sample of a study of shared clonotypes between healthy human individuals. TCRdb's table, derived via immunoSEQ multiplex PCR, lists solely in-frame clones and lacks some. The sample includes 2 million to 2.5 million clones, roughly 92% of them seen just once. Sample: naive CD4+ T cells from PBMCs. The source is a man aged 18 to 29 in good health. Some clones in this sample may be carry-over from other donors' samples. Both conserved end residues are part of each CDR3. Fields, in order: CDR3 protein, CDR3 DNA, V gene, D gene, clone size, J gene. A D gene is named only where the DNA matches it firmly. A clone size is listed for some rows: how often the clone was seen (once, few, many), or a class if it is expanded.

CDR3 protein: CASSPGGAAAYNEQFF
CDR3 DNA: TGTGCCAGCAGCCCCGGAGGGGCGGCCGCCTACAATGAGCAGTTCTTC
V gene: TRBV5-4
D gene: -
clone size: -
J gene: TRBJ2-1

CDR3 protein: CATSRDLKFSTEAFF
CDR3 DNA: TGTGCCACCAGCAGAGATTTGAAGTTCTCCACTGAAGCTTTCTTT
V gene: TRBV15
D gene: -
clone size: -
J gene: TRBJ1-1

CDR3 protein: CASSQPPGGRYTF
CDR3 DNA: TGTGCCAGCAGCCAACCCCCGGGGGGTCGCTACACCTTC
V gene: TRBV5-4
D gene: -
clone size: once
J gene: TRBJ1-2

CDR3 protein: CASSASISYNEQFF
CDR3 DNA: TGCGCCAGCAGTGCGTCTATATCCTACAATGAGCAGTTCTTC
V gene: TRBV10-1
D gene: -
clone size: -
J gene: TRBJ2-1

CDR3 protein: CASSSSGYNYGYTF
CDR3 DNA: TGTGCCAGCAGTTCATCAGGGTACAACTATGGCTACACCTTC
V gene: TRBV6-5
D gene: -
clone size: -
J gene: TRBJ1-2

CDR3 protein: CASSYPGLKMNTEAFF
CDR3 DNA: TGTGCCAGCAGTTACCCAGGGTTGAAGATGAACACTGAAGCTTTCTTT
V gene: TRBV6-6
D gene: -
clone size: -
J gene: TRBJ1-1

CDR3 protein: CSGGTSANEQFF
CDR3 DNA: TGCAGCGGCGGGACTAGCGCCAATGAGCAGTTCTTC
V gene: TRBV29-1
D gene: TRBD2
clone size: -
J gene: TRBJ2-1

CDR3 protein: CASRWSGANVLTF
CDR3 DNA: TGTGCCAGCCGGTGGTCTGGGGCCAACGTCCTGACTTTC
V gene: TRBV18
D gene: -
clone size: -
J gene: TRBJ2-6

CDR3 protein: CASSLVGDYGYTF
CDR3 DNA: TGCGCCAGCAGCTTGGTGGGGGACTATGGCTACACCTTC
V gene: TRBV5-1
D gene: -
clone size: few
J gene: TRBJ1-2

CDR3 protein: CASSRGPGSYNEQFF
CDR3 DNA: TGTGCCAGTAGTAGGGGTCCAGGCTCCTACAATGAGCAGTTCTTC
V gene: TRBV19
D gene: -
clone size: -
J gene: TRBJ2-1

CDR3 protein: CASSLVPQGSADTQYF
CDR3 DNA: TGCGCCAGCAGCTTGGTACCCCAGGGGTCCGCAGATACGCAGTATTTT
V gene: TRBV5-1
D gene: -
clone size: -
J gene: TRBJ2-3

CDR3 protein: CASSLDLSTNTEAFF
CDR3 DNA: TGTGCCAGCAGCTTGGACCTCTCCACGAACACTGAAGCTTTCTTT
V gene: TRBV5-4
D gene: -
clone size: -
J gene: TRBJ1-1

CDR3 protein: CASSDGRDRGGYTF
CDR3 DNA: TGTGCCAGCAGTGACGGGAGGGATCGAGGCGGCTACACCTTC
V gene: TRBV6-4
D gene: -
clone size: -
J gene: TRBJ1-2

CDR3 protein: CASSSSLWSYNEQFF
CDR3 DNA: TGTGCCAGCAGTTCCAGCCTTTGGTCCTACAATGAGCAGTTCTTC
V gene: TRBV6-6
D gene: -
clone size: -
J gene: TRBJ2-1

CDR3 protein: CASSPEGTYTDTQYF
CDR3 DNA: TGTGCCAGCAGCCCAGAAGGGACTTACACAGATACGCAGTATTTT
V gene: TRBV7-8
D gene: -
clone size: -
J gene: TRBJ2-3

CDR3 protein: CASLQGALAGGETQYF
CDR3 DNA: TGCGCCAGTCTGCAGGGGGCACTAGCGGGAGGGGAGACCCAGTACTTC
V gene: TRBV5-1
D gene: TRBD2
clone size: -
J gene: TRBJ2-5

CDR3 protein: CASSLQVRDRAFF
CDR3 DNA: TGTGCCAGCAGCTTACAGGTCCGGGACAGGGCTTTCTTT
V gene: TRBV7-2
D gene: TRBD1
clone size: -
J gene: TRBJ1-1

CDR3 protein: CASSDRGRTEAFF
CDR3 DNA: TGTGCCAGCTCCGACAGGGGGCGTACTGAAGCTTTCTTT
V gene: TRBV28
D gene: TRBD1
clone size: -
J gene: TRBJ1-1

CDR3 protein: CASSRYPGGGETQYF
CDR3 DNA: TGTGCCAGCAGCCGGTATCCAGGGGGCGGAGAGACCCAGTACTTC
V gene: TRBV14
D gene: TRBD1
clone size: -
J gene: TRBJ2-5

CDR3 protein: CASSTMTGVNEQYF
CDR3 DNA: TGTGCCAGTAGTACCATGACAGGGGTGAACGAGCAGTACTTC
V gene: TRBV19
D gene: TRBD1
clone size: -
J gene: TRBJ2-7

CDR3 protein: CASSRDRSSYNEQFF
CDR3 DNA: TGTGCCAGCAGCCGAGACAGGAGCTCCTACAATGAGCAGTTCTTC
V gene: TRBV7-2
D gene: -
clone size: -
J gene: TRBJ2-1

CDR3 protein: CASRSGTSGFSSYNEQFF
CDR3 DNA: TGTGCCAGCAGGTCCGGGACTAGCGGGTTCAGCTCCTACAATGAGCAGTTCTTC
V gene: TRBV28
D gene: TRBD2
clone size: -
J gene: TRBJ2-1

CDR3 protein: CASSESEGITEAFF
CDR3 DNA: TGCGCCAGCAGTGAGTCGGAGGGAATTACTGAAGCTTTCTTT
V gene: TRBV10-1
D gene: -
clone size: once
J gene: TRBJ1-1

CDR3 protein: CASSLGYTGTDTQYF
CDR3 DNA: TGTGCCAGCAGCTTAGGGTATACTGGGACAGATACGCAGTATTTT
V gene: TRBV7-6
D gene: -
clone size: -
J gene: TRBJ2-3

CDR3 protein: CASRRTGTSGGSQFF
CDR3 DNA: TGTGCCAGCAGGCGCACCGGGACTAGCGGGGGTTCGCAGTTCTTC
V gene: TRBV5-8
D gene: TRBD2
clone size: -
J gene: TRBJ2-1